This TCR beta chain came from a study of human T cells and chemical hapten exposure. TCRdb re-called the RACE reads through MiXCR, storing one row per CDR3 protein. The table lists tens of thousands of distinct CDR3 sequences, 11% of them singletons. The CDR3 spans 13 residues. In germline, CDR1 is SGHVS, CDR2 FQNEAQ. V was cut by 5 bases and J by 7 bases, with 12 bases left in between. Time point given: patch test 3, about 24 weeks after DPC sensitization. Described treatment: therapeutic diphenylcyclopropenone sensitization with weekly scalp DPC. The study drew its donors from alopecia patients who were 18 to 70 years old and suitable for DPC.

The source was whole blood, collected in connection with sensitization to the hapten diphenylcyclopropenone (DPC). This rearrangement joins TRBV7-8 to TRBJ2-1, with D possibly TRBD2 on 6 matching bases. This TCR was recovered from a woman in her forties or fifties with alopecia areata. Some clones in this sample may be carry-over from other donors' samples. The CDR3 reads CASSQDYRNEQFF. Here the CDR3 DNA reads TGTGCCAGCAGCCAGGACTACCGAAATGAGCAGTTCTTC.